This entry lists 12 T cell receptor beta chains sequenced from one sample in a study of T cell repertoires and HLA-DP antigens. TCRdb keeps only in-frame clones here, not all; method: immunoSEQ multiplex PCR. Among about 110,000 clones listed, 90% to 95% were seen once. The antigens for these receptors are not known. The sequencing sample was made of CD4+ T cells from PBMCs. The receptors were sampled from a woman aged 18-35 years in good health and CMV-seronegative.

This rearrangement joins TRBV11-2 to TRBJ2-1; no clear D gene. The V and J ends lost 2 bases and 0 bases respectively, with 8 bases between them. This CDR3 region has 15 residues. Germline CDR1 and CDR2: SGHAT and FQNNGV. CDR3 in amino acids: CASSLSGSSYNEQFF. For the CDR3, the DNA is TGTGCCAGCAGCTTATCCGGGTCCTCCTACAATGAGCAGTTCTTC.

This clone was counted once. The CDR3 bases are TGTGCCAGCAGCGTTAGGGGGGAGGGGCCCTACGAGCAGTACTTC. This sequence encodes CASSVRGEGPYEQYF. V is TRBV9 and J is TRBJ2-7; D perhaps matches TRBD2 (7 bases). The ends were cut back, 2 bases at V and 2 bases at J, with 14 bases in the middle. The CDR3 is 15 amino acids. CDR1 and CDR2 from the germline V gene are SGDLS and YYNGEE.

The chain joins TRBV11-3 to TRBJ1-4; TRBD1 matches at 8 bases. Germline-derived CDR1 and CDR2 are SGHNT and YENEEA. After removal of 5 bases from V and 5 bases from J, the junction contained 10 bases not matched to a gene. There are 16 residues in the CDR3. The CDR3 nucleotides read TGTGCCAGCAGCCCAAGGCCGGACAGGGCCAATGAAAAACTGTTTTTT. It specifies CASSPRPDRANEKLFF.

The chain recombines TRBV18 with TRBJ2-5; D is uncertain. Germline lookup yields CDR1 KGHSH and CDR2 LQKENI. With 5 bases removed from V and 2 bases from J, the gap between germline ends came to 3 bases. This CDR3 is built from 11 residues. CDR3 region: CASSSQETQYF. The DNA for the CDR3 is TGTGCCAGCTCATCTCAAGAGACCCAGTACTTC.

The chain joins TRBV11-2 to TRBJ2-7; 10 bases line up with TRBD1. This CDR3 contains 16 residues. The germline V gene has CDR1 SGHAT and CDR2 FQNNGV. J lost 7 bases, V lost 1 base, and 10 bases had no gene match. The CDR3 loop is CASSLVLRQGAGEQYF. The DNA for the CDR3 is TGTGCCAGCAGCTTAGTTCTGCGACAGGGGGCGGGGGAGCAGTACTTC. The variable domain in full, completed from reference TRBV11-2 and TRBJ2-7, reads EAGVAQSPRYKIIEKRQSVAFWCNPISGHATLYWYQQILGQGPKLLIQFQNNGVVDDSQLPKDRFSAERLKGVDSTLKIQPAKLEDSAVYLCASSLVLRQGAGEQYFGPGTRLTVT.

The rearrangement joins TRBV11-3 to TRBJ2-1; 12 nucleotides match TRBD2. V was clipped by 1 base and J by 5 bases; unmatched bases: 9. The germline V gene encodes CDR1 SGHNT and CDR2 YENEEA. This CDR3 comprises 18 residues. The DNA for the CDR3 is TGTGCCAGCAGCTTAGGACTCCGGACTAGCGGGGTTCACAATGAGCAGTTCTTC. Translated: CASSLGLRTSGVHNEQFF.

The chain is built from TRBV6-5 and TRBJ1-1; the D is unclear. The CDR3 is 14 amino acids. Trimming took 6 bases from V and 0 from J, leaving 11 bases between them. Germline V CDR1 and CDR2: MNHEY, SVGAGI. The CDR3 here is CASRRSRMNTEAFF. CDR3 coding DNA: TGTGCCAGCAGAAGAAGTAGAATGAACACTGAAGCTTTCTTT.

The chain recombines TRBV29-1 with TRBJ1-1, with D uncertain. Per germline, CDR1 SQVTM and CDR2 ANQGSEA. Between the trimmed V and J ends, which lost 4 bases and 3 bases, there was a span of 12 bases. This CDR3 is built from 13 residues. In DNA, the CDR3 is TGCAGCGTTGGTTCGGGTATGTACACTGAAGCTTTCTTT. It translates to CSVGSGMYTEAFF.

The CDR3 DNA is TGTGCCAGCAGTTCCGGACTCCCCGGGGAGCTGTTTTTT. It specifies CASSSGLPGELFF. The chain has TRBV28 and TRBJ2-2; a weak D match, TRBD2 (5 bases). Germline CDR1 reads MDHEN; CDR2 reads SYDVKM. Trimming removed 4 bases from V and 6 bases from J, with 9 bases in between. The CDR3 contains 13 residues. The whole variable domain, remainder taken from reference TRBV28 and TRBJ2-2, is DVKVTQSSRYLVKRTGEKVFLECVQDMDHENMFWYRQDPGLGLRLIYFSYDVKMKEKGDIPEGYSVSREKKERFSLILESASTNQTSMYLCASSSGLPGELFFGEGSRLTVL.

The chain uses TRBV28 and TRBJ2-1, with 12 bases fitting TRBD2. The V and J ends lost 2 bases and 12 bases, in that order; junction bases with no gene match: 8. CDR1 MDHEN and CDR2 SYDVKM come from the germline V gene. This CDR3 region has 15 residues. CDR3 loop: CASSLPSGRAGGQFF. In DNA form, the CDR3 reads TGTGCCAGCAGTTTACCTAGCGGGAGGGCCGGGGGGCAGTTCTTC. Drawing the rest from reference TRBV28 and TRBJ2-1, the complete variable domain is DVKVTQSSRYLVKRTGEKVFLECVQDMDHENMFWYRQDPGLGLRLIYFSYDVKMKEKGDIPEGYSVSREKKERFSLILESASTNQTSMYLCASSLPSGRAGGQFFGPGTRLTVL.

The V and J genes are TRBV6-6 and TRBJ2-2, with TRBD1 matching 7 bases. This CDR3 has 15 amino acids. The J segment lost 7 bases and the V segment lost 2 bases, leaving 7 bases of the junction unmatched. The germline gives CDR1 MNHNY, CDR2 SVGAGI (reference sequence). CDR3 nucleotides: TGTGCCAGCAGTTACAGAGGGGGCGCGGTCGGGGAGCTGTTTTTT. It specifies CASSYRGGAVGELFF.

The V and J genes are TRBV28 and TRBJ1-4; D remains unclear. CDR1 and CDR2 (germline): MDHEN, SYDVKM. The CDR3 sequence is 14 residues long. Trimming cost V 3 bases and J 4 bases, with 9 bases left between them. The CDR3: CASSFGRLNEKLFF. CDR3 DNA: TGTGCCAGCAGTTTTGGACGCCTTAATGAAAAACTGTTTTTT.